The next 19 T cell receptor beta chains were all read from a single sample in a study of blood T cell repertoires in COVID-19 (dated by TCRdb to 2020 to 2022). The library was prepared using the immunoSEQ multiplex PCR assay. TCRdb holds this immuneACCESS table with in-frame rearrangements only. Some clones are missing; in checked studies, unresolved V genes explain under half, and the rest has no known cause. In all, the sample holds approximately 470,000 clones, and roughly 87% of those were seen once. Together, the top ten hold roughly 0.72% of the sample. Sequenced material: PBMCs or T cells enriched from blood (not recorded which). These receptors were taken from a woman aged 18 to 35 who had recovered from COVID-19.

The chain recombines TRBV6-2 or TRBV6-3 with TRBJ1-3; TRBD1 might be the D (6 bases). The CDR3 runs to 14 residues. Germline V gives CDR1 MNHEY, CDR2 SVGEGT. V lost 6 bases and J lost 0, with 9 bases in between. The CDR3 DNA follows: TGTGCCAGCAGCACAGGGACCTCTGGAAACACCATATATTTT. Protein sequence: CASSTGTSGNTIYF.

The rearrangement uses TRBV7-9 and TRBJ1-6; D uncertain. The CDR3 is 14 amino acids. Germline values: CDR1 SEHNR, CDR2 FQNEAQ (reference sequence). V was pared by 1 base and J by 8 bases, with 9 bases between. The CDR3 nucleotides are TGTGCCAGCAGCTTAGGGAGGTCCGATTCACCCCTCCACTTT. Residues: CASSLGRSDSPLHF.

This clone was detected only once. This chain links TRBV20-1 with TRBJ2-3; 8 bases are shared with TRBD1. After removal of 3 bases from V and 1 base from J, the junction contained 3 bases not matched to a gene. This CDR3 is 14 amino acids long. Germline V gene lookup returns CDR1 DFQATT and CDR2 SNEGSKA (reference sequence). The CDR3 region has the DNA TGCAGTGCTAGTCCGGGACAGGGCACAGATACGCAGTATTTT. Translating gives CSASPGQGTDTQYF.

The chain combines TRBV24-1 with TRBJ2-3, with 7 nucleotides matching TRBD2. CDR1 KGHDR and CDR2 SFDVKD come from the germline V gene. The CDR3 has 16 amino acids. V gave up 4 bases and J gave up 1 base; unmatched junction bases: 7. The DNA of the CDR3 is TGTGCCACCAGTGACCAAAAGCGGGGCCGCACAGATACGCAGTATTTT. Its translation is CATSDQKRGRTDTQYF.

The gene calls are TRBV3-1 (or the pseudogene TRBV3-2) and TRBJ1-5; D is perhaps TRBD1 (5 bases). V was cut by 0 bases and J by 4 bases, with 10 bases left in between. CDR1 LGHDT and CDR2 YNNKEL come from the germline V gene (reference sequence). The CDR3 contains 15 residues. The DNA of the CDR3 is TGTGCCAGCAGCCAAGATTCGGCAGGGAATCAGCCCCAGCATTTT. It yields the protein CASSQDSAGNQPQHF.

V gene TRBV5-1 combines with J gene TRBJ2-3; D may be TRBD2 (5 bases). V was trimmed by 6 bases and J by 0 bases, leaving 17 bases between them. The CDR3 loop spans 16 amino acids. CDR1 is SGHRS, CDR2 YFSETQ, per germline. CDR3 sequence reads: CASTGWAEASTDTQYF. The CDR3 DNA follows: TGCGCCAGCACCGGTTGGGCGGAGGCTAGCACAGATACGCAGTATTTT.

CDR3: CASSEGRDTEAFF. The DNA for the CDR3 is TGTGCCAGCAGTGAGGGCAGGGACACTGAAGCTTTCTTT. This chain connects TRBV25-1 to TRBJ1-1; tentative D call: TRBD1 (5 bases). With 3 bases removed from V and 3 bases from J, the gap between germline ends came to 8 bases. This CDR3 is built from 13 residues. The germline gives CDR1 MGHDK, CDR2 SYGVNS.

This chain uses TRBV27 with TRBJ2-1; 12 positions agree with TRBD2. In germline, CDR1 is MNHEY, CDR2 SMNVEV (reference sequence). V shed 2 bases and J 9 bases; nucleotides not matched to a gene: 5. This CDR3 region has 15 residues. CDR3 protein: CASSLLAGGPGEQFF. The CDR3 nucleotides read TGTGCCAGCAGTTTACTAGCGGGGGGGCCGGGTGAGCAGTTCTTC.

The CDR3 here is CALTGPSSTDTQYF. In nucleotides, the CDR3 is TGTGCCTTAACAGGGCCTAGTAGCACAGATACGCAGTATTTT. This chain uses TRBV30 with TRBJ2-3; TRBD1 is a possible D gene (6 bases). The CDR3 is 14 residues long. CDR1 is GTSNPN, CDR2 SVGIG, per germline (reference sequence). V was trimmed by 7 bases and J by 0 bases, leaving 14 bases between them.

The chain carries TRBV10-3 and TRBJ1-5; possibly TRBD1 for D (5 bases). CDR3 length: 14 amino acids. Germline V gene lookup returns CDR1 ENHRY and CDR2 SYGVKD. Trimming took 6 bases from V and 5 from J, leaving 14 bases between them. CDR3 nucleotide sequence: TGTGCCATCAGCCAAGACAGACAATATCAGCCCCAGCATTTT. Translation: CAISQDRQYQPQHF.

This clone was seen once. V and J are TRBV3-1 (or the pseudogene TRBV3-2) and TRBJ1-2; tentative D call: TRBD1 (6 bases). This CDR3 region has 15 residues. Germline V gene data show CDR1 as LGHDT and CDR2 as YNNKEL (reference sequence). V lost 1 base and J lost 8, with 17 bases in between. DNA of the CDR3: TGTGCCAGCAGCCAAGCAGGGGTGGACGTGGGGGGCTACACCTTC. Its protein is CASSQAGVDVGGYTF.

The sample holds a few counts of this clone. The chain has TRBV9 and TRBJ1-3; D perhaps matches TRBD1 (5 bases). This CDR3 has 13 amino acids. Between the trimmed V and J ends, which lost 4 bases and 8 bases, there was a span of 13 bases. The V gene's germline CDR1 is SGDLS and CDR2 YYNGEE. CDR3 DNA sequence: TGTGCCAGCAGCCTCTCGACAGAGGACACCATATATTTT. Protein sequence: CASSLSTEDTIYF.

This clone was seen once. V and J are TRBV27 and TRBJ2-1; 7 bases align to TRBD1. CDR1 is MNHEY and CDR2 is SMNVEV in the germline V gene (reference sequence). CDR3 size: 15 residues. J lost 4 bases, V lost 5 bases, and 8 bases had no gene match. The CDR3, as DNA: TGTGCCAGCAGTCCATACCGGGACAGTTACAATGAGCAGTTCTTC. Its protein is CASSPYRDSYNEQFF.

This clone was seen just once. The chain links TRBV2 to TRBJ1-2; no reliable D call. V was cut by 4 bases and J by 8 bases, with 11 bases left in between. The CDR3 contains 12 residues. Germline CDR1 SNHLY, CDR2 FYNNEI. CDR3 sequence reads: CASSGEEWGYTF. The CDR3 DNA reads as TGTGCCAGCAGTGGCGAGGAGTGGGGCTACACCTTC.

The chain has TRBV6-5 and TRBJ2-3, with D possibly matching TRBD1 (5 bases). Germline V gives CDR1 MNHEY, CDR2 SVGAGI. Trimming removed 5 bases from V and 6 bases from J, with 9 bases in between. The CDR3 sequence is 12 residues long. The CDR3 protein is CASSTGFDTQYF. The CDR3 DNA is TGTGCCAGCAGTACAGGATTCGATACGCAGTATTTT.

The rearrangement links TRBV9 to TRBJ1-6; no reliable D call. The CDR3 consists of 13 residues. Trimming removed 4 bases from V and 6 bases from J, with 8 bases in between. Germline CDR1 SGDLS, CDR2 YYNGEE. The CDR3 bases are TGTGCCAGCAGCACCAGACTTAATTCACCCCTCCACTTT. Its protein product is CASSTRLNSPLHF.

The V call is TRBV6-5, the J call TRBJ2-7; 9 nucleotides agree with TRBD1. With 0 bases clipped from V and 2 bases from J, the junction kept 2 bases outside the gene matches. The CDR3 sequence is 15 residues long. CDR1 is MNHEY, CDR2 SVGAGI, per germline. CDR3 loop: CASSYSRDRAYEQYF. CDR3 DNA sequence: TGTGCCAGCAGTTACTCCAGGGACAGGGCCTACGAGCAGTACTTC.

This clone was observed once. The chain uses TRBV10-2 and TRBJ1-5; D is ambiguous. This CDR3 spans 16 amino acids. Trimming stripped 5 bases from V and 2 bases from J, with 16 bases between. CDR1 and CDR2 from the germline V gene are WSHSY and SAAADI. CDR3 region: CASSYGETGGNQPQHF. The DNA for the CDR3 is TGCGCCAGCAGTTATGGGGAGACGGGTGGCAATCAGCCCCAGCATTTT.

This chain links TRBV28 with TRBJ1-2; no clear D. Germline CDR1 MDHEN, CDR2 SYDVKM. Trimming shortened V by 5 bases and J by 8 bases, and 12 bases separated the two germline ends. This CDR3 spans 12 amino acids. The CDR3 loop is CASSPAMRGYTF. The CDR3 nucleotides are TGTGCCAGCAGTCCCGCAATGAGGGGCTACACCTTC.